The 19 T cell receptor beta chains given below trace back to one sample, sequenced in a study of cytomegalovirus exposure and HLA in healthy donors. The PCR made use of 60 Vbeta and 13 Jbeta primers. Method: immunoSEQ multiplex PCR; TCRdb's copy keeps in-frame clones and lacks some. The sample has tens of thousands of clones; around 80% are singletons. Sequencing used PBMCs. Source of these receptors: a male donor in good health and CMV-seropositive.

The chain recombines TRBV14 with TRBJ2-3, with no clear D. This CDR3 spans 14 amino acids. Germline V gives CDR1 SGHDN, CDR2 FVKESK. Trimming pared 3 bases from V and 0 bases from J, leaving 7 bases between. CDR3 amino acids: CASSQISSTDTQYF. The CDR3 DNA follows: TGTGCCAGCAGCCAGATCAGTAGCACAGATACGCAGTATTTT.

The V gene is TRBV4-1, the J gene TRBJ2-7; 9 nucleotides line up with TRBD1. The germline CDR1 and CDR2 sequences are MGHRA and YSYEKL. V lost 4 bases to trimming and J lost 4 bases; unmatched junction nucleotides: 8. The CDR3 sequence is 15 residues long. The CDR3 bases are TGCGCCAGCAGCCTGATCGGGACAGGGTCATACGAGCAGTACTTC. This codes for CASSLIGTGSYEQYF.

Here the CDR3 reads CASSLVGTASYEQYF. In nucleotides, the CDR3 is TGTGCCAGCAGCCTCGTAGGGACAGCCTCCTACGAGCAGTACTTC. This chain connects TRBV5-4 to TRBJ2-7, with 7 positions matching TRBD1. The germline gives CDR1 SGHNT, CDR2 YYREEE (reference sequence). CDR3 length: 15 residues. The junction had 7 bases not matched to a gene; V was cut back by 4 bases and J by 0 bases.

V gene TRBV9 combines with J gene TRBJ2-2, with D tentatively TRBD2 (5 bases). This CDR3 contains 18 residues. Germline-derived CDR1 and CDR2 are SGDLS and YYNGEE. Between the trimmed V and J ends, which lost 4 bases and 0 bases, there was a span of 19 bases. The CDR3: CASSPTLGKRTNTGELFF. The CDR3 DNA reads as TGTGCCAGCAGCCCCACGCTGGGGAAGCGGACGAACACCGGGGAGCTGTTTTTT.

The CDR3 loop is CAWGDRGPDTQYF. CDR3 bases: TGTGCCTGGGGGGACAGGGGGCCAGATACGCAGTATTTT. This sequence joins TRBV5-4 and TRBJ2-3, with TRBD1 matching over 12 bases. The CDR3 covers 13 residues. Germline assignment: CDR1 SGHNT and CDR2 YYREEE (reference sequence). V gave up 10 bases and J gave up 4 bases; unmatched junction bases: 4.

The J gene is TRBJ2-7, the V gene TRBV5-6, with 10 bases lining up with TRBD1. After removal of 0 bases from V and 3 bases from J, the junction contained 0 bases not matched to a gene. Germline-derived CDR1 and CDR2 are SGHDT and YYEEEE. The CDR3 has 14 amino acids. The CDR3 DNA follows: TGTGCCAGCAGCTTGGGGGACAGGGGCTACGAGCAGTACTTC. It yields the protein CASSLGDRGYEQYF.

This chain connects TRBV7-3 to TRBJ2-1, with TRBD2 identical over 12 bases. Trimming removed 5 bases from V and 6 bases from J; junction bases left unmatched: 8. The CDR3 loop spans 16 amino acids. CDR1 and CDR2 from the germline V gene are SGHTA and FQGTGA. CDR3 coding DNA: TGTGCCAGCAGCCCGTACACTAGCGGGAGGACCAATGAGCAGTTCTTC. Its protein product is CASSPYTSGRTNEQFF.

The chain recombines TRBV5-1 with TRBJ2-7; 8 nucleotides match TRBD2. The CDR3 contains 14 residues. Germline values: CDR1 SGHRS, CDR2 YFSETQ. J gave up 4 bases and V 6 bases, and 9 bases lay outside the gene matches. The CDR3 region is CASNSGGIEYEQYF. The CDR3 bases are TGCGCCAGCAATTCGGGAGGGATCGAGTACGAGCAGTACTTC. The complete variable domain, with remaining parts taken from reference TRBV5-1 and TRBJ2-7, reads KAGVTQTPRYLIKTRGQQVTLSCSPISGHRSVSWYQQTPGQGLQFLFEYFSETQRNKGNFPGRFSGRQFSNSRSEMNVSTLELGDSALYLCASNSGGIEYEQYFGPGTRLTVT.

In nucleotides, the CDR3 is TGTGCCAGCAGCTGGGGACAGGGGGTAAGGGAGGCCCTTCACAATGAGCAGTTCTTC. Its translation is CASSWGQGVREALHNEQFF. The V and J genes are TRBV7-4 and TRBJ2-1; the match to TRBD1 covers 11 bases. Germline trimming cut 4 bases from V and 5 bases from J; bases unmatched to any gene: 16. The CDR3 length is 19 residues. Germline assignment: CDR1 SGHVT and CDR2 SQSDAQ. The full variable domain, with the rest looked up from reference TRBV7-4 and TRBJ2-1, is GAGVSQSPRYKVAKRGRDVALRCDSISGHVTLYWYRQTLGQGSEVLTYSQSDAQRDKSGRPSGRFSAERPERSVSTLKIQRTEQGDSAVYLCASSWGQGVREALHNEQFFGPGTRLTVL.

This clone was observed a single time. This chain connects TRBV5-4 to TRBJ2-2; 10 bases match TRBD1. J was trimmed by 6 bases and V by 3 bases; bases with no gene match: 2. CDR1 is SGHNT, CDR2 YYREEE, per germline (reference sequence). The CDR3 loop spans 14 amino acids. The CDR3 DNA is TGTGCCAGCAGCTGGGGACAGGGGCCCGGGGAGCTGTTTTTT. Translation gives CASSWGQGPGELFF.

This chain's CDR3 is CASSPGQGSYNEQFF. CDR3 coding DNA: TGTGCCAGCAGCCCCGGACAGGGCAGTTACAATGAGCAGTTCTTC. This chain links TRBV7-9 with TRBJ2-1, with 8 bases identical to TRBD1. Looked up from germline, CDR1 is SEHNR and CDR2 is FQNEAQ (reference sequence). CDR3 length: 15 amino acids. J gave up 4 bases and V 5 bases, and 7 bases lay outside the gene matches.

For the CDR3, the DNA is TGCAGCGTTTCTCCGGGAGGCGGGGAGCTGTTTTTT. It specifies CSVSPGGGELFF. The chain joins TRBV29-1 to TRBJ2-2, with 7 bases lining up with TRBD2. Germline assignment: CDR1 SQVTM and CDR2 ANQGSEA. The CDR3 sequence is 12 residues long. Germline trimming cut 5 bases from V and 7 bases from J; bases unmatched to any gene: 4.

The CDR3 reads CASSRTPRGNQPQHF. For the CDR3, the DNA is TGTGCCAGCAGCAGGACACCGAGAGGCAATCAGCCCCAGCATTTT. The chain uses TRBV6-4 and TRBJ1-5; tentative D call: TRBD1 (5 bases). The germline gives CDR1 MRHNA, CDR2 SNTAGT. V shed 6 bases and J shed 2 bases, with 14 bases lying between them. This CDR3 is 15 amino acids long.

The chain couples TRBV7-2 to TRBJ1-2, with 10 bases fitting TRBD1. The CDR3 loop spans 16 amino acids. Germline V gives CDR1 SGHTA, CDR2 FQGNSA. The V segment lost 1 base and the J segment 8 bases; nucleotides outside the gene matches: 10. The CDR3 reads CASSLGLGTGAGGYTF. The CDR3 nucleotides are TGTGCCAGCAGCTTAGGGTTGGGGACAGGGGCGGGGGGCTACACCTTC.

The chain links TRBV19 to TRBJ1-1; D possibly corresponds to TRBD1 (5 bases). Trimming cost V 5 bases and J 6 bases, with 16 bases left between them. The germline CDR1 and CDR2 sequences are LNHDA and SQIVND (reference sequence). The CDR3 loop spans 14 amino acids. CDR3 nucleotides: TGTGCCAGTAGTCCTCCGGGGCGCGGGGCTGAAGCTTTCTTT. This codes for CASSPPGRGAEAFF. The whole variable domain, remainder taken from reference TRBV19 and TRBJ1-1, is DGGITQSPKYLFRKEGQNVTLSCEQNLNHDAMYWYRQDPGQGLRLIYYSQIVNDFQKGDIAEGYSVSREKKESFPLTVTSAQKNPTAFYLCASSPPGRGAEAFFGQGTRLTVV.

For the CDR3, the DNA is TGCGCCAGCAGCGGGGGACTAGCGGGAGAGAAAGATACGCAGTATTTT. Its translation is CASSGGLAGEKDTQYF. The chain is built from TRBV5-1 and TRBJ2-3, with 14 bases fitting TRBD2. Per germline, CDR1 SGHRS and CDR2 YFSETQ. This CDR3 region has 16 residues. J was trimmed by 5 bases and V by 4 bases; bases with no gene match: 6.

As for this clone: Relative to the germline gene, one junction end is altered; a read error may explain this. The CDR3 protein is CSARLVYEKYF. CDR3 bases: TGCAGTGCGAGACTTGTTTACGAGAAGTACTTC. This chain connects TRBV20-1 to TRBJ2-7; D uncertain. The CDR3 is 11 residues long. Per the germline V gene, CDR1 is DFQATT and CDR2 is SNEGSKA (reference sequence).

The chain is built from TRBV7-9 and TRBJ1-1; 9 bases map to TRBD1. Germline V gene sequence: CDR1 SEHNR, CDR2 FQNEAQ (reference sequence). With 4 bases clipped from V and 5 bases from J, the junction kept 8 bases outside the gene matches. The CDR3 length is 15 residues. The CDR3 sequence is CASSYYGQGHTEAFF. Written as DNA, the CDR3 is TGTGCCAGCAGCTACTACGGACAGGGGCATACTGAAGCTTTCTTT.

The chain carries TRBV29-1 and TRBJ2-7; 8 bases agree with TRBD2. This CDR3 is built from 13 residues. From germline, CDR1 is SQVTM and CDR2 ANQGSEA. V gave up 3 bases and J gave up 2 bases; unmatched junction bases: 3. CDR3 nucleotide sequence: TGCAGCGTTGAGGGCGGGAGGCCCTACGAGCAGTACTTC. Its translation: CSVEGGRPYEQYF.